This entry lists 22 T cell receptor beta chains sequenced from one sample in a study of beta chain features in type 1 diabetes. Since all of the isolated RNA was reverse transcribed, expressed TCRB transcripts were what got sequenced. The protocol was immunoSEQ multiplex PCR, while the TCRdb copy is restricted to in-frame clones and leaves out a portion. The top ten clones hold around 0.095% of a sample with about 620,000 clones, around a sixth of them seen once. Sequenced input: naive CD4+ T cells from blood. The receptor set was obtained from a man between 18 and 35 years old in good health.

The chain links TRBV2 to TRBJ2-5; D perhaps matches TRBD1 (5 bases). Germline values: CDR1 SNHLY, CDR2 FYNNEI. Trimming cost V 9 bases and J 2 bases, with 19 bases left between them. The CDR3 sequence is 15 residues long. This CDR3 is CASTISPKGQETQYF. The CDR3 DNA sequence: TGTGCCAGTACAATTAGTCCGAAGGGGCAAGAGACCCAGTACTTC.

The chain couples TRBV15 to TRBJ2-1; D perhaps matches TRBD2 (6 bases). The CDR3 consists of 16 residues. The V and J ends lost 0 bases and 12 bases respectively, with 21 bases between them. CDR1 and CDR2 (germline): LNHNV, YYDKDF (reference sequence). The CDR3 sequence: CATSRDVSGWASGQFF. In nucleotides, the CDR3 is TGTGCCACCAGCAGAGATGTCAGCGGGTGGGCGAGTGGGCAGTTCTTC.

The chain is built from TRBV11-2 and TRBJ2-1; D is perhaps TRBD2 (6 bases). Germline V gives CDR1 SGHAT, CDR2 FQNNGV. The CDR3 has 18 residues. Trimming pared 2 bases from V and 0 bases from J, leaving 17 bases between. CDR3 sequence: CASSLNVIWRGSYNEQFF. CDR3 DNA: TGTGCCAGCAGCTTAAATGTGATCTGGAGGGGCTCCTACAATGAGCAGTTCTTC. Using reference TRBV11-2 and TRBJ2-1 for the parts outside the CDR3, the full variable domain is EAGVAQSPRYKIIEKRQSVAFWCNPISGHATLYWYQQILGQGPKLLIQFQNNGVVDDSQLPKDRFSAERLKGVDSTLKIQPAKLEDSAVYLCASSLNVIWRGSYNEQFFGPGTRLTVL.

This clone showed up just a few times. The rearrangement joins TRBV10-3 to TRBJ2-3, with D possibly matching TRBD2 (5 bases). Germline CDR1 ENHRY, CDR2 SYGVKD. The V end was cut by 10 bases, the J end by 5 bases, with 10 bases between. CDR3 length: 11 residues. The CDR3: CATTGIDTQYF. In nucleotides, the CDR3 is TGTGCCACCACGGGGATAGATACGCAGTATTTT.

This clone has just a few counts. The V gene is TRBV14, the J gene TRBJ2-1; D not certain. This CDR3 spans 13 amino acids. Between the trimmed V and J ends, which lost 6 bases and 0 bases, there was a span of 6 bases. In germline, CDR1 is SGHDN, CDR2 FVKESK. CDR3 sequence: CASRRYSYNEQFF. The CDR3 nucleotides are TGTGCCAGCAGACGATACTCCTACAATGAGCAGTTCTTC.

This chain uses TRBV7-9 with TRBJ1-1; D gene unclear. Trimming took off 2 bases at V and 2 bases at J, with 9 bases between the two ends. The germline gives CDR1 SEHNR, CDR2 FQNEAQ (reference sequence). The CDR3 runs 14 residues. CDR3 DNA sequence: TGTGCCAGCAGCTTATTGGCCGATAACACTGAAGCTTTCTTT. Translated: CASSLLADNTEAFF.

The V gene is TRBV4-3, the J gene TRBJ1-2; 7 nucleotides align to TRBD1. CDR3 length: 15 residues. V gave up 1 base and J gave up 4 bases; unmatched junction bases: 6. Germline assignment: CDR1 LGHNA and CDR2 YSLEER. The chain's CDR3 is CASSQVRWDSYGYTF. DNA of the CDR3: TGCGCCAGCAGCCAAGTACGCTGGGACAGCTATGGCTACACCTTC.

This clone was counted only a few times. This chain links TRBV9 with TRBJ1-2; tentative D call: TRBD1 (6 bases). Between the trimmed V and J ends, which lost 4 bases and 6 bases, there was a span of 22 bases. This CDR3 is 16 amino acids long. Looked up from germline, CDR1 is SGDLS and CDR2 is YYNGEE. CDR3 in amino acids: CASSPRDRGTGNGYTF. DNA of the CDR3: TGTGCCAGCAGCCCACGAGATAGGGGCACAGGGAATGGCTACACCTTC.

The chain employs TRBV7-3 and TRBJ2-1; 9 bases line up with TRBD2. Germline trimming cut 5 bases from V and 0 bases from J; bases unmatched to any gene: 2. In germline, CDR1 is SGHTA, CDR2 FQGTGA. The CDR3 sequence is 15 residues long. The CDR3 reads CASSRTSDSYNEQFF. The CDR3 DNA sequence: TGTGCCAGCAGCCGGACTAGCGACTCCTACAATGAGCAGTTCTTC.

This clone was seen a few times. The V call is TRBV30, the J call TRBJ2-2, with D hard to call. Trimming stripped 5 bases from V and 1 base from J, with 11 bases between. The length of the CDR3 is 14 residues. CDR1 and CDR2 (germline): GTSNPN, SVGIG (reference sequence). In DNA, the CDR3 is TGTGCCTGGGGAGTTTCGTGGAACACCGGGGAGCTGTTTTTT. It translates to CAWGVSWNTGELFF.

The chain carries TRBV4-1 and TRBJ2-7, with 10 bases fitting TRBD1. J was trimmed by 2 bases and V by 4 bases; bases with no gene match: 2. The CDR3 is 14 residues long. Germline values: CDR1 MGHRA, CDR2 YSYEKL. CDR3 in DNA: TGCGCCAGCAGCCGGGACAGGGGTACCTACGAGCAGTACTTC. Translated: CASSRDRGTYEQYF.

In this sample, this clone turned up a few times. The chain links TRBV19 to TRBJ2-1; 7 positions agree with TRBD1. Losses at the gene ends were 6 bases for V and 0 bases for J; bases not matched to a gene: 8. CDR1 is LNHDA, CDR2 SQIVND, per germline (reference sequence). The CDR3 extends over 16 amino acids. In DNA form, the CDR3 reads TGTGCCAGTAGGATAACAGGGGAAAGCTCCTACAATGAGCAGTTCTTC. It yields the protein CASRITGESSYNEQFF.

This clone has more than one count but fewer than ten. The CDR3 bases are TGTGCCATCAGGACAGGGACAGATACGCAGTATTTT. Residues: CAIRTGTDTQYF. The chain employs TRBV10-3 and TRBJ2-3; the match to TRBD1 covers 7 bases. The germline V gene encodes CDR1 ENHRY and CDR2 SYGVKD. V trimming: 6 bases; J trimming: 3 bases; junction bases outside the gene matches: 0. This CDR3 is built from 12 residues.

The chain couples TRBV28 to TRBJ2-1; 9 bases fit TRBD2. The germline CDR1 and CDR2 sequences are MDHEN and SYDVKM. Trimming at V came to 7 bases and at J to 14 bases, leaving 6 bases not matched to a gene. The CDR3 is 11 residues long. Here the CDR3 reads CASKSSGSEFF. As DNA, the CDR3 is TGTGCCAGCAAGAGTAGCGGGAGTGAGTTCTTC.

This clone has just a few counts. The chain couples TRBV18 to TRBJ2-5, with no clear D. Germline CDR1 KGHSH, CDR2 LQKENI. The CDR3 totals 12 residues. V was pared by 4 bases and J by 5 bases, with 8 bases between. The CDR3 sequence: CASSLRLETQYF. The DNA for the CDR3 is TGTGCCAGCTCACTCCGGCTCGAGACCCAGTACTTC.

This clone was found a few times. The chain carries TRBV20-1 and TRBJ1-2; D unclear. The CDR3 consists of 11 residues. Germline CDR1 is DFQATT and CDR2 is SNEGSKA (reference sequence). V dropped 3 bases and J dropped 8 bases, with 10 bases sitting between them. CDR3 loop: CSASAGPGYTF. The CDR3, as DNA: TGCAGTGCTAGCGCGGGTCCCGGCTACACCTTC.

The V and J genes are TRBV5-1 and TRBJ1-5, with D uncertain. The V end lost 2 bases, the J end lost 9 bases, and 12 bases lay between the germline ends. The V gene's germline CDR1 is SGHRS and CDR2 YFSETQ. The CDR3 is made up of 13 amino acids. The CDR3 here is CASSLLGTGPQHF. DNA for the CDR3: TGCGCCAGCAGCTTATTGGGTACGGGGCCCCAGCATTTT. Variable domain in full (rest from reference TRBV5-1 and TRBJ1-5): KAGVTQTPRYLIKTRGQQVTLSCSPISGHRSVSWYQQTPGQGLQFLFEYFSETQRNKGNFPGRFSGRQFSNSRSEMNVSTLELGDSALYLCASSLLGTGPQHFGDGTRLSIL.

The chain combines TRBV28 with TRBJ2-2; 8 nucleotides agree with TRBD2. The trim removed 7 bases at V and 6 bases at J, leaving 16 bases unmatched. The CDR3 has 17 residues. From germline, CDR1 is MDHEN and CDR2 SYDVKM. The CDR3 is CASTLTLGGTRAGELFF. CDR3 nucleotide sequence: TGTGCCAGCACCCTTACCCTAGGCGGGACTAGGGCCGGGGAGCTGTTTTTT.

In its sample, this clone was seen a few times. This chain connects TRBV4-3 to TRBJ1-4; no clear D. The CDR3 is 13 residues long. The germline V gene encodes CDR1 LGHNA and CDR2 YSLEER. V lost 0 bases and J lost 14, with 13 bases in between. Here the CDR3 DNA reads TGCGCCAGCAGCCAAGATCTCGGGGAACGCCTGTTTTTT. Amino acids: CASSQDLGERLFF.

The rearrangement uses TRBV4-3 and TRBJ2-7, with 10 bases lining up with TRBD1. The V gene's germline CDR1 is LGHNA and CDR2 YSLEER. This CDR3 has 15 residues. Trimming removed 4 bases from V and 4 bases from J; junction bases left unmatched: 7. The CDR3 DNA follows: TGCGCCAGCAGCCGAGGACAGGGGGGCAAGTACGAGCAGTACTTC. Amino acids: CASSRGQGGKYEQYF.

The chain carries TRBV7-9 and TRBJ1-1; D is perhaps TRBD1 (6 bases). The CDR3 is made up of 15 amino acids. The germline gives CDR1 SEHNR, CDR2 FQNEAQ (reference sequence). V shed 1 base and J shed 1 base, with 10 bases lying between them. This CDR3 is CASSLGGHPNTEAFF. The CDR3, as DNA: TGTGCCAGCAGCTTAGGGGGACACCCGAACACTGAAGCTTTCTTT.

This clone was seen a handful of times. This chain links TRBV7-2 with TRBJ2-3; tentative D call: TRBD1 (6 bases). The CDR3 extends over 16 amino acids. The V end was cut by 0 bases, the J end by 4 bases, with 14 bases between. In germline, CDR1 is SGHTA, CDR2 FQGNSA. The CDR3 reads CASSLAGTQMPDTQYF. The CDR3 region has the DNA TGTGCCAGCAGCTTAGCTGGGACACAAATGCCAGATACGCAGTATTTT.